This TCR beta chain is from a study of blood T cell repertoires in COVID-19. Study summary: Italy, Spain and the United States were the sources of the convalescent and acute COVID-19 samples. Nucleic acid was either cDNA or gDNA, and it came from T cells, B-cell-depleted T cells, or PBMCs.

Per the authors' pipeline: Amplification of reference gene primers was used by the study to estimate nucleated cell counts. Clones were sequenced by immunoSEQ multiplex PCR, and TCRdb holds only the in-frame ones, with some missing. The V and J calls and the clone size are those of that table, but D and trimming were determined from the DNA. The sample shows about 110,000 clones, roughly 88% of them seen only once. Sequenced sample: peripheral blood. This TCR came from an elderly woman with active or convalescent COVID-19.

The CDR3 DNA reads as TGCGCCAGCAGCTTTGGCGGAGAGACCCAGTACTTC. Its translation: CASSFGGETQYF. The chain employs TRBV5-1 and TRBJ2-5, with no clear D. This CDR3 region has 12 residues. Germline loops: CDR1 SGHRS, CDR2 YFSETQ. Deletions cut 2 bases from V and 4 bases from J, with 6 bases between.